Given below is one T cell receptor beta chain in context. Antigen unknown. This specimen comes from a study of cytomegalovirus exposure and HLA in healthy donors. Whole-study context: Earlier findings included approximately 120 million unique TCR beta sequences obtained from about 179 million T cells.

This PCR relied on a set of 60 Vbeta primers and 13 Jbeta primers. Produced via immunoSEQ multiplex PCR; TCRdb's table is partial and in-frame only. The profile shows 150,000 to 200,000 clones, 75% to 90% of them singletons. Study-level points and caveats: Sequencing probably produced one cluster of sequence variants that were highly shared. Cytomegalovirus-associated status was assigned to 164 TCR beta chains. Researchers reported from a later analysis that most CMV-associated TCR beta chains appeared HLA-restricted.

The V gene's germline CDR1 is SGHTA and CDR2 FQGNSA. This CDR3 is 14 amino acids long. Trimming left V 0 bases short and J 0 bases short, with 6 bases between. The receptor was derived from a man aged 45-65 years in good health and CMV-seropositive. This rearrangement joins TRBV7-2 to TRBJ2-7; D gene uncertain. The sample was PBMCs. CDR3 loop: CASSLAASSYEQYF. CDR3 bases: TGTGCCAGCAGCTTAGCAGCAAGCTCCTACGAGCAGTACTTC.